The present TCR beta chain was sequenced within a study of radiation and T cells in renal cell carcinoma (dated by TCRdb to about 2020). At the level of the whole study: Samples were obtained from a clinical trial, in which 15 Gy stereotactic body radiation therapy was delivered to primary renal cell carcinomas and nephrectomy was performed 4 weeks later. In total, 53 samples, comprising around 25 tumors and 27 peripheral blood samples, were subjected to TCR beta sequencing. A total of 4,016,671 unique CDR3 nucleotide sequences, encoding more than 2 million unique CDR3 amino acid sequences, were found across all 50 or so samples. Findings and caveats that apply to the study as a whole: Because pretreatment tumor biopsies were not available, the baseline intratumoral presence of clonotypes could not be determined. The single-armed trial design could not address effects of radiation dose or scheduling on the TCR repertoire. Changes in the blood repertoire were not tracked past 4 weeks after treatment. Top tumor clonotypes rose in blood from baseline to 2 weeks post-radiation, then contracted by 4 weeks, suggesting transient expansion of tumor-resident clones.

V is pruned by 6 bases and J by 3 bases, leaving 8 bases of the junction without a gene match. The CDR1 and CDR2 encoded by the germline V gene are SNHLY and FYNNEI. Including cysteine and phenylalanine, the CDR3 has 15 amino acids. Kept here is only the CDR3 DNA, which spans 45 bases and is read in frame from base 1. To note about this clone: Its antigen specificity is not known. Within one base of it there is no much larger clone, and no base qualities were kept.

TCR beta libraries were generated from genomic DNA with the immunoSEQ kit, following the manufacturer's recommendations. Library preparation used a first multiplex PCR with proprietary primers, then a second PCR adding unique barcodes, with bead cleanups after each round. Each sample batch included a kit-provided positive control reaction and a negative control reaction. The final libraries underwent checking on an Agilent 4200 TapeStation D1000 ScreenTape, volumetric pooling, and quantification by qPCR. Sequencing was performed on an Illumina NextSeq500 with a MidOutput 150-cycle cartridge, and 156 Read1 and 15 Index1 cycles were run with kit custom primers. The pooled library was loaded at around 1.1 pM with about 20% PhiX control spiked in. On the study's bioinformatics: Vendor-processed data were analyzed in R, with a clonotype defined as all T cells sharing the same CDR3 nucleotide sequence. In the clone abundance analyses, frequencies were normalized to the 10,000 most abundant clones in each sample. Public T cell clones, which averaged fewer than five per sample, were removed prior to analysis. Tumor-enriched and baseline blood-enriched clonotypes were defined by at least a 32-fold difference in abundance between compartments. A beta-binomial differential abundance model was used to identify clonotypes that expanded or contracted between blood time points. The Baroni-Urbani and Buser coefficient was used to measure tumor-blood repertoire similarity, and groups were compared with two-tailed Wilcoxon tests in R. Held by TCRdb, this immuneACCESS table contains in-frame sequences only and omits some clones. Under half of the omission traces to an unresolved V gene where checked; the cause of the rest is unknown. V, J and clone size are those of that table, while D and trimming were read from the DNA. The sample profile shows 130,000 to 150,000 clones; around 90% of them were found once. Together, the top ten hold 4.1% of the sample.

The time point label corresponds to: baseline pretreatment blood. The sample's treatment or condition, from its label and the paper: 15 Gy SBRT to primary tumor, nephrectomy 4 weeks later. To follow tumor-enriched clonotypes, serial peripheral blood was collected from radiation-treated patients at baseline and at 2 weeks and 4 weeks after SBRT. Renal cell carcinoma with clear cell pathology was present in all patients. The QIAamp DNA Blood Mini Kit (Qiagen) was used to prepare genomic DNA for TCR sequencing. The analyses included only samples that passed all quality control checks. This material consisted of blood, taken from a patient whose treatment included radiotherapy and nephrectomy. Here the chain combines TRBV2 and TRBJ2-3, and TRBD1 matches 8 of the central bases. This receptor was obtained from a woman between 65 and 79 years old with renal cell carcinoma. The sequenced DNA is TGTGCCAGCAGACCAACGGACAGGGAAACAGATACGCAGTATTTT. This yields the protein CASRPTDRETDTQYF.